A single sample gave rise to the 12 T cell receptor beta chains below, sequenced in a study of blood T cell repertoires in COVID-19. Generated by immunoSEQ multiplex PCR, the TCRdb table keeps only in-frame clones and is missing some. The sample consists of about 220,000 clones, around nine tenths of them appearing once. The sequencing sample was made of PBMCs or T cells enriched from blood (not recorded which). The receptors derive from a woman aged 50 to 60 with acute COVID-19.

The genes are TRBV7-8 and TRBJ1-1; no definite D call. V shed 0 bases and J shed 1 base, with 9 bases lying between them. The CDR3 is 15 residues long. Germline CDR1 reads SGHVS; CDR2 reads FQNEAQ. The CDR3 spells CASSLAAGKNTEAFF. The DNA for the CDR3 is TGTGCCAGCAGCTTAGCGGCCGGGAAGAACACTGAAGCTTTCTTT.

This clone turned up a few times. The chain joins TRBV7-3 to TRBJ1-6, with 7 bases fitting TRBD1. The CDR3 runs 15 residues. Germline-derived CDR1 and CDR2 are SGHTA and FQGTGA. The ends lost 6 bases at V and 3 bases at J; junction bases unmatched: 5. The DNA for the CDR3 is TGTGCCAGCAGTAGGGACAGCGGCTATAATTCACCCCTCCACTTT. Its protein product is CASSRDSGYNSPLHF.

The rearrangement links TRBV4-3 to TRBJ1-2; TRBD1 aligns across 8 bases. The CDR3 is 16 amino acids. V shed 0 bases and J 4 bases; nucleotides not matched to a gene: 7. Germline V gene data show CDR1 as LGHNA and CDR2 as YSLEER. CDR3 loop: CASSQDYQGASYGYTF. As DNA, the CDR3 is TGCGCCAGCAGCCAAGATTATCAGGGGGCAAGCTATGGCTACACCTTC.

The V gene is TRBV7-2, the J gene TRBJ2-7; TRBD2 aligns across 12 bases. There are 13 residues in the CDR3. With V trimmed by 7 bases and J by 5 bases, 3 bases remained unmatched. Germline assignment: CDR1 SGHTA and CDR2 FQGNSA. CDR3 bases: TGTGCCAGCACGACTAGCGGGAGCAACGAGCAGTACTTC. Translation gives CASTTSGSNEQYF.

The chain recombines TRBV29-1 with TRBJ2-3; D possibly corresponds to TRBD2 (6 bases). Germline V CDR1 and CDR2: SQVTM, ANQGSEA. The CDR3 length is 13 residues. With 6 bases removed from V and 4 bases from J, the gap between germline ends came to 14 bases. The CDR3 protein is CSVTGTPPDTQYF. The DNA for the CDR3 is TGCAGCGTCACCGGGACTCCCCCAGATACGCAGTATTTT.

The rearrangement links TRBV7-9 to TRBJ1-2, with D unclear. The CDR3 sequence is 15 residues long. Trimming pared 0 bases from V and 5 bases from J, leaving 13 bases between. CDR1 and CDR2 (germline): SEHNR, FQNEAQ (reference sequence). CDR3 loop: CASSLAPQVLYGYTF. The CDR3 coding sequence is TGTGCCAGCAGCTTAGCACCCCAGGTCCTGTATGGCTACACCTTC. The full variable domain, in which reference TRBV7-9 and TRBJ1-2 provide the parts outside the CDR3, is DTGVSQNPRHKITKRGQNVTFRCDPISEHNRLYWYRQTLGQGPEFLTYFQNEAQLEKSRLLSDRFSAERPKGSFSTLEIQRTEQGDSAMYLCASSLAPQVLYGYTFGSGTRLTVV.

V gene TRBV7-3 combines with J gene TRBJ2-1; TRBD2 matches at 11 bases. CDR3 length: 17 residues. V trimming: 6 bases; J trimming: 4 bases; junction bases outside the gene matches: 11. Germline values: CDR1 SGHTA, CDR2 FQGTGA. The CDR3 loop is CASRPGGLAGGYNEQFF. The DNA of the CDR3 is TGTGCCAGCAGGCCAGGGGGTCTAGCGGGAGGTTACAATGAGCAGTTCTTC.

CDR3 nucleotide sequence: TGTGCCAGCAGTTTTGAGGGGGCGTACAATGAGCAGTTCTTC. It translates to CASSFEGAYNEQFF. V is TRBV6-5 and J is TRBJ2-1; 7 nucleotides line up with TRBD1. The germline V gene has CDR1 MNHEY and CDR2 SVGAGI. V lost 4 bases to trimming and J lost 4 bases; unmatched junction nucleotides: 4. This CDR3 spans 14 amino acids.

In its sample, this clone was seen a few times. CDR3 residues: CASSSRDTSGNTIYF. For the CDR3, the DNA is TGTGCCAGCAGCTCCCGGGACACCTCTGGAAACACCATATATTTT. The chain carries TRBV7-6 and TRBJ1-3, with a tentative D call TRBD1 (6 bases). Germline CDR1 and CDR2: SGHVS and FNYEAQ. The length of the CDR3 is 15 residues. V shed 4 bases and J shed 0 bases, with 10 bases lying between them.

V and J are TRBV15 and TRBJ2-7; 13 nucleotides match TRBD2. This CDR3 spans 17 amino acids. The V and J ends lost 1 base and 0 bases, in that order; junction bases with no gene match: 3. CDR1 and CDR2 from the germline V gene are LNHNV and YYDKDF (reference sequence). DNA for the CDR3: TGTGCCACCAGCAGAGGACTAGCGGGAGGCCCCTCCTACGAGCAGTACTTC. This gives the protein CATSRGLAGGPSYEQYF.

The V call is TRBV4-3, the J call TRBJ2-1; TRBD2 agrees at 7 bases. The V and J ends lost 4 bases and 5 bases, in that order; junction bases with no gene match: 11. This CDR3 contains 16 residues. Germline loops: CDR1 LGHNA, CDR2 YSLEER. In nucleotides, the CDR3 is TGCGCCAGCAGCCGCAAGGCGGCTAGCGGACACAATGAGCAGTTCTTC. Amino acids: CASSRKAASGHNEQFF.

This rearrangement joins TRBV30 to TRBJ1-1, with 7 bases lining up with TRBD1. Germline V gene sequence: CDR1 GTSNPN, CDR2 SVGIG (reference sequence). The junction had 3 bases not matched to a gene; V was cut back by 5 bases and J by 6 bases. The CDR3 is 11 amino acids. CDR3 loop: CAWGGTAEAFF. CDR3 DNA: TGTGCCTGGGGAGGGACAGCTGAAGCTTTCTTT.